This section outlines one TCR beta chain sequence together with its context. Antigen: not known. The CDR3 is 15 amino acids. The germline V and J ends were trimmed by 2 bases and 11 bases, with 21 bases remaining between them. In germline, CDR1 is WNHNN, CDR2 SYGVQD (reference sequence). The data are from a study of beta chain features in type 1 diabetes. Study overall: Fewer than 110 million sorted cells were examined across all samples. Overall study results and limits: Naive, central memory and Treg TCRB repertoires seemed to resemble each other more closely in patients than they did in healthy donors. A PCR bias possibly favoring shorter templates would apply equally to patients and controls. Type 1 diabetes patients had moderately but significantly shorter TCRB CDR3s in all four CD4+ subsets.

Sequencing targeted expressed TCRB transcripts, as all isolated RNA had been reverse transcribed. Sequencing was performed with immunoSEQ multiplex PCR; in TCRdb, only in-frame clones are kept and a portion is missing. This table has 300,000 to 400,000 clones, over 8.5% appearing once. By way of CD45RO/CCR7/CD25/CD127/CD95/CD27, the CD4+ regulatory, stem cell-like memory, central memory and naive cells were sorted. The chain has TRBV10-1 and TRBJ1-1, with D possibly being TRBD1 (6 bases). This clonotype was sampled from a man aged 25-45 years with type 1 diabetes. The sample consisted of central memory CD4+ T cells from blood. CDR3 bases: TGCGCCAGCAGTGAGGCACGGACAGACATCGCAGCTGCTTTCTTT. Translation gives CASSEARTDIAAAFF.